This T cell receptor beta chain is drawn from a study of blood T cell repertoires in COVID-19. About the research overall: Samples of COVID-19 (acute and convalescent) were obtained from the United States, Italy and Spain.

This CDR3 has 12 amino acids. V was pared by 1 base and J by 5 bases, with 3 bases between. Authors' analysis steps: Reference gene primers were amplified, and this amplification served to estimate nucleated cell counts. Profiling relied on immunoSEQ multiplex PCR, and the TCRdb table lists in-frame clones only, not all of them. That table furnishes V, J and clone size, whereas the DNA furnished D and trimming. The sample has more than 200,000 clones; approximately 90% are singletons. The clonotype comes from a woman aged 40 to 55 who had recovered from COVID-19. This sequence joins TRBV12-3 or TRBV12-4 and TRBJ2-1; D remains ambiguous. What was sequenced was peripheral blood. This chain's CDR3 is CASSLGHNEQFF. The CDR3 nucleotides read TGTGCCAGCAGTTTAGGGCACAATGAGCAGTTCTTC.